This is a list of T cell receptor beta chains from one sample in a study of a mutant IDH1 vaccine in newly diagnosed glioma. Generated by immunoSEQ multiplex PCR, the TCRdb table keeps only in-frame clones and is missing some. The repertoire holds tens of thousands of clones, with around 80% as singletons. The sample was PBMCs, taken from a glioma patient treated with radiotherapy, temozolomide or both. The receptors derive from a man between 40 and 49 years old with glioma. Some clones in this sample may be carry-over from other donors' samples. The CDR3 runs from the conserved cysteine through the conserved F or W. D genes are given only for firm matches. Only part of the rows carry a size: once, few, many, or a class if the clone is expanded.

j_call d_call cdr3_length clone_size v_call cdr3_nt cdr3_aa
TRBJ1-2 - 12 once TRBV30 TGTGCCTGGACTCCCGGAGGGGATGGCTACACCTTC CAWTPGGDGYTF
TRBJ1-1 - 15 - TRBV19 TGTGCCAGTAGTTCTCAGGGGTTTGGGTGGACTGAAGCTTTCTTT CASSSQGFGWTEAFF
TRBJ2-6 TRBD1 16 - TRBV9 TGTGCCAGCAGCCCCCTCGGACAGGCTGGGGCCAACGTCCTGACTTTC CASSPLGQAGANVLTF
TRBJ1-6 - 14 - TRBV2 TGTGCCAGCAGCGTCCAGGGTGGGAGTTCACCCCTCCACTTT CASSVQGGSSPLHF
TRBJ1-1 - 14 - TRBV23-1 TGCGCCAGCAGTCCCAGGCCCCTGAACACTGAAGCTTTCTTT CASSPRPLNTEAFF
TRBJ1-4 - 16 - TRBV5-5 TGTGCCAGCAGCTTGGCCGTAGCGGGGCCCGGCGAAAAACTGTTTTTT CASSLAVAGPGEKLFF
TRBJ2-5 TRBD2 14 - TRBV5-6 TGTGCCAGCAGCTGGGGACTACCCCAAGAGACCCAGTACTTC CASSWGLPQETQYF
TRBJ2-3 TRBD2 14 - TRBV30 TGTGCCTGGAGTGCGGGCGGGAGGGGGGATACGCAGTATTTT CAWSAGGRGDTQYF
TRBJ1-2 - 11 - TRBV10-2 TGCGCCATTCACAGGGACGGTGGCTACACCTTC CAIHRDGGYTF
TRBJ2-7 - 11 few TRBV20-1 TGCAGTGCTAGAGTGGCGCGGGAGCAGTACTTC CSARVAREQYF
TRBJ1-2 TRBD1 14 - TRBV5-1 TGCGCCAGCAGCAACAGAACAGGGGGCTTTGGCTACACCTTC CASSNRTGGFGYTF
TRBJ1-5 TRBD1 13 - TRBV6-1 TGTGCCAGCAGTTTACAGGGGAATCAGCCCCAGCATTTT CASSLQGNQPQHF
TRBJ1-4 - 14 once TRBV5-1 TGCGCCAGCAGCTTCGGACAGAGGAGGGAAAAACTGTTTTTT CASSFGQRREKLFF
TRBJ2-7 - 16 - TRBV25-1 TGTGCCAGCAGTGAATTGTTCGCCCTCCATTCGTACGAGCAGTACTTC CASSELFALHSYEQYF
TRBJ1-2 - 14 - TRBV7-2 TGTGCCAGCAGCCCCGGGGCCCTTAACTATGGCTACACCTTC CASSPGALNYGYTF
TRBJ2-3 - 13 - TRBV29-1 TGCAGCGTGCGCGGGGGCCTCACAGATACGCAGTATTTT CSVRGGLTDTQYF
TRBJ1-2 TRBD1 16 - TRBV7-8 TGTGCCAGCAGCCCTAGGGCGTCAGGGGGGGACTATGGCTACACCTTC CASSPRASGGDYGYTF
TRBJ1-3 TRBD1 14 - TRBV9 TGTGCCAGCAGCGCGGGGACAGAAGGAAACACCATATATTTT CASSAGTEGNTIYF
TRBJ2-7 TRBD2 15 - TRBV4-2 TGTGCCAGCAGCCCAGGGACTAGCGGGGCCTACGAGCAGTACTTC CASSPGTSGAYEQYF
TRBJ2-1 - 14 once TRBV2 TGTGCCAGCAGTGGGCAGGGGCAAGGCAATGAGCAGTTCTTC CASSGQGQGNEQFF
TRBJ1-2 - 13 - TRBV6-6 TGTGCCAGCAGCTGGGGGAGAGAGTATGGCTACACCTTC CASSWGREYGYTF
TRBJ2-3 TRBD1 13 - TRBV10-3 TGTGCAGGGGGCAGGACTAGCACAGATACGCAGTATTTT CAGGRTSTDTQYF
TRBJ1-2 TRBD1 13 - TRBV10-2 TGCGCCAGCCGACAGGGAGTAGGCTATGGCTACACCTTC CASRQGVGYGYTF
TRBJ2-6 - 15 - TRBV21-1 TGTGCCAGCAGCAAAGACAACTCTGGGGCCAACGTCCTGACTTTC CASSKDNSGANVLTF
TRBJ1-1 - 15 few TRBV19 TGTGCCAGTAGCACCCTAGTGGGGAGCGGCACTGAAGCTTTCTTT CASSTLVGSGTEAFF